This T cell receptor beta chain appears in the sequencing data of a study of control samples from healthy donors and cancer patients (dated by TCRdb to about 2020). Spanning cysteine to phenylalanine, the CDR3 consists of 12 amino acids. The kept DNA is CDR3 alone, 36 bases in frame from the first base. The junction carries 13 bases between V and J, which are trimmed by 3 bases and 8 bases respectively. CDR1 GTSNPN and CDR2 SVGIG are derived from the germline V gene (reference sequence). Receptors were amplified or captured by the immunoSEQ multiplex PCR assay. Sourced from immuneACCESS, this table was stored by TCRdb with only in-frame sequences that have V and J called. A share of the clones is absent; for the studies checked, an unresolved V gene accounts for under half, and the remainder has no known explanation. This sample has some 130,000 clones in its table, and over 75% of those were observed once. About 2.5% of the sample belongs to the ten largest clones.

A word on this clone: The antigen this receptor binds is unknown. There are no base qualities to consult, and no much larger clone falls within one base.

The chain was built from TRBV30 and TRBJ1-2, and the D gene may be TRBD1, 6 bases matching. The receptor comes from a man in his forties in good health. The sample comprised blood. The CDR3 has the sequence CAWRTGLGGYTF. The DNA reads as follows: TGTGCCTGGAGGACAGGCCTTGGAGGCTACACCTTC.